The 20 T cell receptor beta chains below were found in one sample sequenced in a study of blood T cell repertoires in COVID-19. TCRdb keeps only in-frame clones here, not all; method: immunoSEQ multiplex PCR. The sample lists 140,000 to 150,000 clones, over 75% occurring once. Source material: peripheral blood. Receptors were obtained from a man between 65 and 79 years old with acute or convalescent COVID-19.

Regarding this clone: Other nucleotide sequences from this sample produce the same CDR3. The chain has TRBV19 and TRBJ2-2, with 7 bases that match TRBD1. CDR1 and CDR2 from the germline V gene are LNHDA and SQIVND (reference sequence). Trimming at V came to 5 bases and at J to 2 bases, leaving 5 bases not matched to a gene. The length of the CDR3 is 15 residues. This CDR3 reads CASSRTGPNTGELFF. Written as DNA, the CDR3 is TGTGCCAGTAGTCGGACAGGACCTAACACCGGGGAGCTGTTTTTT.

The CDR3 spells CASSLTPSSGNTIYF. The CDR3 nucleotides are TGTGCCAGCAGTCTGACACCGAGCTCTGGAAACACCATATATTTT. The J gene is TRBJ1-3, the V gene TRBV28; D gene ambiguous. There are 15 residues in the CDR3. Trimming cost V 5 bases and J 0 bases, with 11 bases left between them. CDR1 MDHEN and CDR2 SYDVKM come from the germline V gene.

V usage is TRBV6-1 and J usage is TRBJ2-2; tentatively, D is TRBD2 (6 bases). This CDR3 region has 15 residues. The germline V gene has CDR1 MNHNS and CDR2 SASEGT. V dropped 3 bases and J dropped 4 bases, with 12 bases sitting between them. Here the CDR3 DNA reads TGTGCCAGCAGTGATGACGGGGGAGCCACCGGGGAGCTGTTTTTT. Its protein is CASSDDGGATGELFF.

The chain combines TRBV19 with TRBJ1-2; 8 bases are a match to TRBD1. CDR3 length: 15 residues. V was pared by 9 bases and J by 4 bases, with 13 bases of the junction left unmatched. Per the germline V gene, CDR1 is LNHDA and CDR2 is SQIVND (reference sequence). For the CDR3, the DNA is TGTGCCAGCAACCCTCGGGGACAGGTTTTCTATGGCTACACCTTC. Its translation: CASNPRGQVFYGYTF.

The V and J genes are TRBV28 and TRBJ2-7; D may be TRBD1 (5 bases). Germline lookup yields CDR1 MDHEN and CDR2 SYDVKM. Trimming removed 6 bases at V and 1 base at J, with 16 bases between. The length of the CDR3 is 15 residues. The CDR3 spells CASSSTWGASYEQYF. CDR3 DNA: TGTGCCAGCAGCTCCACTTGGGGCGCTTCCTACGAGCAGTACTTC. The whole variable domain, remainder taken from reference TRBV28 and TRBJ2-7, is DVKVTQSSRYLVKRTGEKVFLECVQDMDHENMFWYRQDPGLGLRLIYFSYDVKMKEKGDIPEGYSVSREKKERFSLILESASTNQTSMYLCASSSTWGASYEQYFGPGTRLTVT.

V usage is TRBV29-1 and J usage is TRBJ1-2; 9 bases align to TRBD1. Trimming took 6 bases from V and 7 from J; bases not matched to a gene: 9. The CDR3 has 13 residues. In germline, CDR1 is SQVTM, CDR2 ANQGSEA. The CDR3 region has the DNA TGCAGCGTCCCCGGGACAGGGTTAAGTGGCTACACCTTC. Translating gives CSVPGTGLSGYTF.

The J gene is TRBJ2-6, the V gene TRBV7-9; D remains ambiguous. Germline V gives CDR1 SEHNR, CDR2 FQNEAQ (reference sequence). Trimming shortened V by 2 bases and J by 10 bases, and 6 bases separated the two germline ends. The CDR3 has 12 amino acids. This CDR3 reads CASSLNLNVLTF. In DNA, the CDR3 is TGTGCCAGCAGCTTAAATCTGAACGTCCTGACTTTC.

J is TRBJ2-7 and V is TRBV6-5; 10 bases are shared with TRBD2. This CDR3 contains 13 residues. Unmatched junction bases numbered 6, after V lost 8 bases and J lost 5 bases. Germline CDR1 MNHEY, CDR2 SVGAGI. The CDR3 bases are TGTGCCAGCTGTAGCGGGGGGCCGGACGAGCAGTACTTC. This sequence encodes CASCSGGPDEQYF.

The CDR3 bases are TGTGCCAGCTCACCTAACCAACAGGGTCGTGATGAAAAACTGTTTTTT. Residues: CASSPNQQGRDEKLFF. This chain links TRBV18 with TRBJ1-4, with D tentatively TRBD1 (6 bases). Germline V gives CDR1 KGHSH, CDR2 LQKENI. This CDR3 has 16 residues. Trimming cost V 3 bases and J 6 bases, with 17 bases left between them. The full variable domain, its missing parts supplied by reference TRBV18 and TRBJ1-4, is NAGVMQNPRHLVRRRGQEARLRCSPMKGHSHVYWYRQLPEEGLKFMVYLQKENIIDESGMPKERFSAEFPKEGPSILRIQQVVRGDSAAYFCASSPNQQGRDEKLFFGSGTQLSVL.

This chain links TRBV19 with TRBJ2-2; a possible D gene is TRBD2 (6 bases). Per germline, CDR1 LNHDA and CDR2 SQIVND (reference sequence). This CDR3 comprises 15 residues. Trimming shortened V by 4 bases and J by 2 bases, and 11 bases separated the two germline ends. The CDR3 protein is CASSTPGENTGELFF. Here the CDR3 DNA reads TGTGCCAGTAGTACACCGGGAGAAAACACCGGGGAGCTGTTTTTT.

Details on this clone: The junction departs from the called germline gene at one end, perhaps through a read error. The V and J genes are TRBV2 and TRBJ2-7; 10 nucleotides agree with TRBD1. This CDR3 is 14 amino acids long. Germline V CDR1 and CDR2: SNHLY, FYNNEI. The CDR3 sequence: CASSEDRGPREQYF. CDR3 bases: TGTGCCAGCAGCGAAGACAGGGGGCCTCGGGAGCAGTACTTC.

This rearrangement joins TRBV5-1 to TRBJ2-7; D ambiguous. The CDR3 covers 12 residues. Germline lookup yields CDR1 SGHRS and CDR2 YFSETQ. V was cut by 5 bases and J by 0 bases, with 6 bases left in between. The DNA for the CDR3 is TGCGCCAGCAGACATCGCTCCTACGAGCAGTACTTC. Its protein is CASRHRSYEQYF.

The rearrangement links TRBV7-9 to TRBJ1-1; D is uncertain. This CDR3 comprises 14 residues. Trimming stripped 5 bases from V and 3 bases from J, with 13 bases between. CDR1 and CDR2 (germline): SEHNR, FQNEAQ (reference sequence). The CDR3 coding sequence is TGTGCCAGCAGCCCTCGGGTCGGGGACACTGAAGCTTTCTTT. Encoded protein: CASSPRVGDTEAFF.

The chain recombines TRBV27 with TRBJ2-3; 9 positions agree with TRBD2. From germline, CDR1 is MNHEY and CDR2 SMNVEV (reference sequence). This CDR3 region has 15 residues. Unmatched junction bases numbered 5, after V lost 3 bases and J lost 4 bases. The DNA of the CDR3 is TGTGCCAGCAGTTTCGGCGGGGGGGCCGCAGATACGCAGTATTTT. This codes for CASSFGGGAADTQYF.

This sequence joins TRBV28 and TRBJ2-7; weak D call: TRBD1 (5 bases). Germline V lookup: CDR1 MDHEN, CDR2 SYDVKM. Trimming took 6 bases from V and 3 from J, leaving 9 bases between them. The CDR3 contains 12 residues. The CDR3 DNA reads TGTGCCAGCAGCAAAGACAGCTACGAGCAGTACTTC. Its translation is CASSKDSYEQYF.

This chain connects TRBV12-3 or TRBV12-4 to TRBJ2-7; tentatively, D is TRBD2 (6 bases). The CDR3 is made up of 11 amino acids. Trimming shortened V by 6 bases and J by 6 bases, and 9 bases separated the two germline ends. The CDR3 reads CASSRGVEQYF. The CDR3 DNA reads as TGTGCCAGCAGCCGCGGGGTCGAGCAGTACTTC.

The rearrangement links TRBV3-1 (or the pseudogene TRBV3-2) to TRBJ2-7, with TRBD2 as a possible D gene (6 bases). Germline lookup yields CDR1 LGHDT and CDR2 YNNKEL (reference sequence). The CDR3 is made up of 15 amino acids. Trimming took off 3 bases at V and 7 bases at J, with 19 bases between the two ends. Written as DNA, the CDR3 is TGTGCCAGCAGCCAGAGAGTAGCGGCTCCAACTGAGCAGTACTTC. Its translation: CASSQRVAAPTEQYF.

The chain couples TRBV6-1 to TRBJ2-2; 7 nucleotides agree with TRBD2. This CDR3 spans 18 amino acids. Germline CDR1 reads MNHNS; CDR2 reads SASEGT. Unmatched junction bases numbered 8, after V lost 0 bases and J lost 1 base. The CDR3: CASSEALRVAGNTGELFF. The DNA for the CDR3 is TGTGCCAGCAGTGAAGCGCTTCGGGTAGCGGGGAACACCGGGGAGCTGTTTTTT.

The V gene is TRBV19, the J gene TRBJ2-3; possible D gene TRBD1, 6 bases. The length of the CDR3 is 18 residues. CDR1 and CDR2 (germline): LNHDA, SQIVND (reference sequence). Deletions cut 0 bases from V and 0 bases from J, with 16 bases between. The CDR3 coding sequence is TGTGCCAGTAGTATAGACGTCCTTTGGACAGCTAGCACAGATACGCAGTATTTT. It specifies CASSIDVLWTASTDTQYF.

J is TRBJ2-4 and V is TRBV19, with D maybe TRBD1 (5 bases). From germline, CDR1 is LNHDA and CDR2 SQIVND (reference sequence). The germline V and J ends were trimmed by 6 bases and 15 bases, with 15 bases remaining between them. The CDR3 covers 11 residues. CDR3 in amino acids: CASRDTLVWYF. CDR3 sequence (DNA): TGTGCCAGTAGGGACACACTGGTTTGGTACTTC. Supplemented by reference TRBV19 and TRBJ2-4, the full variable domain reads DGGITQSPKYLFRKEGQNVTLSCEQNLNHDAMYWYRQDPGQGLRLIYYSQIVNDFQKGDIAEGYSVSREKKESFPLTVTSAQKNPTAFYLCASRDTLVWYFGAGTRLSVL.